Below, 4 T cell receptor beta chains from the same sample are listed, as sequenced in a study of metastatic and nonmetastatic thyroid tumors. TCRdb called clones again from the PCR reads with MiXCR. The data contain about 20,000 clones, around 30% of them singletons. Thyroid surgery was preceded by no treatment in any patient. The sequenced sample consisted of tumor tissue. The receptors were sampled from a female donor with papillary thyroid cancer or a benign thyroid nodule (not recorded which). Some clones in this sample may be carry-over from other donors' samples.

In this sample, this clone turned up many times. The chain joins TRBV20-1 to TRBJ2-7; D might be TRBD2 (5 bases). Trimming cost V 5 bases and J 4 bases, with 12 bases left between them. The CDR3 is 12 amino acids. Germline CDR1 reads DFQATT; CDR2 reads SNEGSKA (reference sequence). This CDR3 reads CSAALAGYEQYF. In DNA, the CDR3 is TGCAGTGCTGCGCTAGCAGGATACGAGCAGTACTTC.

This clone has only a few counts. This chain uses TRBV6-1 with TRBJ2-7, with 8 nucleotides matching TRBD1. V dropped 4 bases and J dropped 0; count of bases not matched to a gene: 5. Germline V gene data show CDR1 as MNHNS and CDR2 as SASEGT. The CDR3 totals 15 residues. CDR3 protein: CASSVRDRHSYEQYF. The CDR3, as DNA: TGTGCCAGCAGTGTCCGGGACAGGCACTCCTACGAGCAGTACTTC.

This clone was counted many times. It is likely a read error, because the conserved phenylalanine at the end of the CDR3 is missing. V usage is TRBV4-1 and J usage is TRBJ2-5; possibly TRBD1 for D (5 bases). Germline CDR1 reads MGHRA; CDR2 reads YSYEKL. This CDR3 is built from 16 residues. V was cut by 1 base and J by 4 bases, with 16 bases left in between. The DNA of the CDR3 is TGCGCCAGCAGCCAAGTGCTGATGCAGGGAAGAGAGACCCAGTACCTC. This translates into CASSQVLMQGRETQYL.

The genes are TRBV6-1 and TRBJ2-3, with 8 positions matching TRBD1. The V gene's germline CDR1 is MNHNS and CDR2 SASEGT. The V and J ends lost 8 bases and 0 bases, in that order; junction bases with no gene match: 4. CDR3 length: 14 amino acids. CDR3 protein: CASEQGASTDTQYF. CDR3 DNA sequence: TGTGCCAGCGAGCAGGGGGCTAGCACAGATACGCAGTATTTT.